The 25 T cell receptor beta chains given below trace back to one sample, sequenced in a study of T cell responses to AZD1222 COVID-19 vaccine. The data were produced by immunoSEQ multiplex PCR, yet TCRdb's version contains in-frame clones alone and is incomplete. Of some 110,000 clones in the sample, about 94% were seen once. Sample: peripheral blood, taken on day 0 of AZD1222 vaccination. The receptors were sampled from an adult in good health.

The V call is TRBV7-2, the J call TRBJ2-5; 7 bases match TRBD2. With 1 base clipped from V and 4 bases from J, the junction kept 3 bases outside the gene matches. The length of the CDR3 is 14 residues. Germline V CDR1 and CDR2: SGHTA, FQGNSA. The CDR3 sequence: CASSLGSGTETQYF. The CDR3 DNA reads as TGTGCCAGCAGCTTAGGGAGCGGGACAGAGACCCAGTACTTC. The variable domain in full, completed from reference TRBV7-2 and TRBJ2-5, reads GAGVSQSPSNKVTEKGKDVELRCDPISGHTALYWYRQSLGQGLEFLIYFQGNSAPDKSGLPSDRFSAERTGGSVSTLTIQRTQQEDSAVYLCASSLGSGTETQYFGPGTRLLVL.

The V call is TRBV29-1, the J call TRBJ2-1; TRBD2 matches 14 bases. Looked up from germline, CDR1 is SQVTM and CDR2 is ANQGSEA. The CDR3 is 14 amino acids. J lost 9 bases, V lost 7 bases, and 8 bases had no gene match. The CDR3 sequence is CSGKFGLAGGEQFF. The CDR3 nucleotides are TGCAGCGGCAAGTTTGGACTAGCGGGGGGTGAGCAGTTCTTC.

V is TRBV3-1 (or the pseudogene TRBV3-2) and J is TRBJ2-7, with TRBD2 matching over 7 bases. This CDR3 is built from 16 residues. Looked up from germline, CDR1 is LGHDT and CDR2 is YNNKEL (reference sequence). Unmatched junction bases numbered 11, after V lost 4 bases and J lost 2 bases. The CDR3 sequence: CASSPGRGLSPYEQYF. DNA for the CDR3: TGTGCCAGCAGCCCTGGTAGGGGACTATCCCCCTACGAGCAGTACTTC.

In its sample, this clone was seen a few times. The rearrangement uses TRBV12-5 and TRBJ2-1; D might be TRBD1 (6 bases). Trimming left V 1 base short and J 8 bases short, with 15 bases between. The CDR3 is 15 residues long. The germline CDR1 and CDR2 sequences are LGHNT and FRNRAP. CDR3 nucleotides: TGTGCTAGTGGTTTGGGAGGGACAATACGGTATGAGCAGTTCTTC. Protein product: CASGLGGTIRYEQFF.

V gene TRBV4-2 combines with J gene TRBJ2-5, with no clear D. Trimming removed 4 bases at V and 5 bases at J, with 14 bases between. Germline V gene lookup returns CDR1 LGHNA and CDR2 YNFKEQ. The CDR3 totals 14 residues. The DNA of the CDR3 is TGTGCCAGCAGCCGGTCGACTGTAGGGGAGACCCAGTACTTC. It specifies CASSRSTVGETQYF.

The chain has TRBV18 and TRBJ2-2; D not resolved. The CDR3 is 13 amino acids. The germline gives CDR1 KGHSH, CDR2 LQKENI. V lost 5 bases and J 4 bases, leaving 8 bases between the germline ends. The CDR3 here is CASSITPTGELFF. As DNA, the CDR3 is TGTGCCAGCTCAATTACTCCCACCGGGGAGCTGTTTTTT.

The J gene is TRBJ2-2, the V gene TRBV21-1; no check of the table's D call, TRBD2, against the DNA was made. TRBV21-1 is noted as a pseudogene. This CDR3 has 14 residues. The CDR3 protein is CASSKRSGGRELFF. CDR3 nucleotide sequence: TGTGCCAGCAGCAAAAGGTCAGGAGGGCGGGAGCTGTTTTTT.

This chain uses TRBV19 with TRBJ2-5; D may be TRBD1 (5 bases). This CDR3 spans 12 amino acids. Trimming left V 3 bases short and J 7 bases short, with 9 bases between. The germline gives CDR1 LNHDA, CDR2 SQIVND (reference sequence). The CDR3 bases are TGTGCCAGTAGTATTGGCCAGGGGACCCAGTACTTC. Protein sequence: CASSIGQGTQYF.

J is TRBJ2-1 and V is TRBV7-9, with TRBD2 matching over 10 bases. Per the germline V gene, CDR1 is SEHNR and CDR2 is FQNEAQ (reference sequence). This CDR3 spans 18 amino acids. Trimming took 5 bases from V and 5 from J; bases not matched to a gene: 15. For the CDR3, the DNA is TGTGCCAGCAGCCCCGGGCGAAGCGGGAGGGCCTCGGACAATGAGCAGTTCTTC. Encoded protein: CASSPGRSGRASDNEQFF.

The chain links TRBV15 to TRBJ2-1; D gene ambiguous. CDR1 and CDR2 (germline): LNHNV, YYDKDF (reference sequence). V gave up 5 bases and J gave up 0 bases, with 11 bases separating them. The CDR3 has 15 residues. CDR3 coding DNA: TGTGCCACCAGCCCTCGACTGTTCTCCTACAATGAGCAGTTCTTC. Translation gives CATSPRLFSYNEQFF.

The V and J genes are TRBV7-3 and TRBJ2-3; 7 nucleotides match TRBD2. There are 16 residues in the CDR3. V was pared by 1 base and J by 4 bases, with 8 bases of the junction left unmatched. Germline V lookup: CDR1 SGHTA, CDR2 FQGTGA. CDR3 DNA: TGTGCCAGCAGCTTAATTGGCGGGAGTGGATCAGATACGCAGTATTTT. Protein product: CASSLIGGSGSDTQYF.

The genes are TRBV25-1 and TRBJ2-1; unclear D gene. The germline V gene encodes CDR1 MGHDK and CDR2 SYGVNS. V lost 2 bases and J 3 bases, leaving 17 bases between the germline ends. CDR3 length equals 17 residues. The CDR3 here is CASSEVRREPNYNEQFF. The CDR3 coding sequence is TGTGCCAGCAGTGAAGTCAGGCGTGAACCCAACTACAATGAGCAGTTCTTC.

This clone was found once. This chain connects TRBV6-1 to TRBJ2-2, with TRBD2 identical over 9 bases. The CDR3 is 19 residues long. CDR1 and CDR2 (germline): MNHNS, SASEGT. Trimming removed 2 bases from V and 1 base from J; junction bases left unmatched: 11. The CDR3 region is CASSEFAGGPPVNTGELFF. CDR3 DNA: TGTGCCAGCAGTGAATTTGCGGGAGGGCCCCCGGTGAACACCGGGGAGCTGTTTTTT.

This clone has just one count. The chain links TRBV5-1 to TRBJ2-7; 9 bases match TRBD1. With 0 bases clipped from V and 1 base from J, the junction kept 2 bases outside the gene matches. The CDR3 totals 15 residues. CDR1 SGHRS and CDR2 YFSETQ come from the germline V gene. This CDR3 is CASSLGGTGSYEQYF. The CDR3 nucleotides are TGCGCCAGCAGCTTGGGTGGGACAGGGTCCTACGAGCAGTACTTC. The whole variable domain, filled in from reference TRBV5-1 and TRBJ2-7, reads KAGVTQTPRYLIKTRGQQVTLSCSPISGHRSVSWYQQTPGQGLQFLFEYFSETQRNKGNFPGRFSGRQFSNSRSEMNVSTLELGDSALYLCASSLGGTGSYEQYFGPGTRLTVT.

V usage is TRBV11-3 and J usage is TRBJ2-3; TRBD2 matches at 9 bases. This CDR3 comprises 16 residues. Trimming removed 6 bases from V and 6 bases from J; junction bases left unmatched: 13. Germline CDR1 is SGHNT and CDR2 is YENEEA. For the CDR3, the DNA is TGTGCCAGCAGGTGGGGGGCGGGAGGGCCCTCGGATACGCAGTATTTT. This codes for CASRWGAGGPSDTQYF. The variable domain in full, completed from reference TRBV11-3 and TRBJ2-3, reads EAGVVQSPRYKIIEKKQPVAFWCNPISGHNTLYWYLQNLGQGPELLIRYENEEAVDDSQLPKDRFSAERLKGVDSTLKIQPAELGDSAVYLCASRWGAGGPSDTQYFGPGTRLTVL.

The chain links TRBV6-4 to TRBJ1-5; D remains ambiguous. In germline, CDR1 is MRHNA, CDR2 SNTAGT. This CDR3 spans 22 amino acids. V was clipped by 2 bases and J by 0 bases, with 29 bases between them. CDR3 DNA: TGTGCCAGCAGTGACCGTCAGGAGGCAATGGGCGAAAAACCGTATAGCAATCAGCCCCAGCATTTT. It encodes CASSDRQEAMGEKPYSNQPQHF.

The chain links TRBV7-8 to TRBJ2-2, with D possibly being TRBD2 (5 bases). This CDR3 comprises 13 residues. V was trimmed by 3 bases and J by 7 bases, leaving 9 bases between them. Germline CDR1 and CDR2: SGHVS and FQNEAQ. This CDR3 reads CASSLARDGELFF. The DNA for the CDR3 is TGTGCCAGCAGCTTGGCGAGGGACGGGGAGCTGTTTTTT.

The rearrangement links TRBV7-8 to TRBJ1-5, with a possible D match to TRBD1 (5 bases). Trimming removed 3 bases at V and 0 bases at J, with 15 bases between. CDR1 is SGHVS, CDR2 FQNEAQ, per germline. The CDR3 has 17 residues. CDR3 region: CASSFGQYRISNQPQHF. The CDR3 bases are TGTGCCAGCAGCTTTGGCCAATACAGGATTAGCAATCAGCCCCAGCATTTT.

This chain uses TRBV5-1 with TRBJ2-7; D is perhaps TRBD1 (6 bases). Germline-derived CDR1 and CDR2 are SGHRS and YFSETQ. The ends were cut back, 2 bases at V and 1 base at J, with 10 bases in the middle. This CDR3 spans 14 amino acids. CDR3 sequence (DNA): TGCGCCAGCAGCTTAGGGACACCATCCTACGAGCAGTACTTC. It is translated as CASSLGTPSYEQYF.

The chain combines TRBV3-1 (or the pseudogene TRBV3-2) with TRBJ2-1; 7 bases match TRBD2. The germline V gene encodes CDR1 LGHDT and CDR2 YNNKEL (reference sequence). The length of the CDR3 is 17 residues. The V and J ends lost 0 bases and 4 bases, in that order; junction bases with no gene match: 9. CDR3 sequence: CASSQDLLAEIYNEQFF. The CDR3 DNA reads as TGTGCCAGCAGCCAAGACCTCCTAGCGGAGATTTACAATGAGCAGTTCTTC.

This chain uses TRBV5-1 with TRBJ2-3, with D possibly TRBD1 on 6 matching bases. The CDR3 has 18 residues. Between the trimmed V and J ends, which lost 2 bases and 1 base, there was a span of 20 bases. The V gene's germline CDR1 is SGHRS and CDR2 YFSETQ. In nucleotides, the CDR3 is TGCGCCAGCAGCTTTTGGACAGCCCACATGGGGGGCACAGATACGCAGTATTTT. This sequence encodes CASSFWTAHMGGTDTQYF.

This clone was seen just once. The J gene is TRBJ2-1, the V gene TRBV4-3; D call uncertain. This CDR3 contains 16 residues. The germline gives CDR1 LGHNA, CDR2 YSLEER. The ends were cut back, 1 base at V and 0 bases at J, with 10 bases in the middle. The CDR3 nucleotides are TGCGCCAGCAGCCAAGGAGCGACGAGCTCCTACAATGAGCAGTTCTTC. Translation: CASSQGATSSYNEQFF.

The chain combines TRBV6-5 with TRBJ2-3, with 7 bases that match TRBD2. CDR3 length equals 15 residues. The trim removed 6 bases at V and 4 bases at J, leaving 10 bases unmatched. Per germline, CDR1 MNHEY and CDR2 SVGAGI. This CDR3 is CASRGGQSTADTQYF. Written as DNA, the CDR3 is TGTGCCAGCAGGGGAGGGCAATCGACCGCAGATACGCAGTATTTT.

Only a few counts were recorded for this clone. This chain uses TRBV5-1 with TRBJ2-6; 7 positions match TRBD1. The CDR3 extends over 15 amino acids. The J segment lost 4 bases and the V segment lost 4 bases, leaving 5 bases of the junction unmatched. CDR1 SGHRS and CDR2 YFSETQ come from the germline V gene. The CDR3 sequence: CASSPGTAGANVLTF. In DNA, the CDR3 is TGCGCCAGCAGCCCCGGGACAGCCGGGGCCAACGTCCTGACTTTC.

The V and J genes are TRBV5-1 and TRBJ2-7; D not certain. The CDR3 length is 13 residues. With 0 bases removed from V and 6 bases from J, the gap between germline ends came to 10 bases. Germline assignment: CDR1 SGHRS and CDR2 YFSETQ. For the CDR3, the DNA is TGCGCCAGCAGCTTGGAGGGCTTCACCGAGCAGTACTTC. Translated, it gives CASSLEGFTEQYF.